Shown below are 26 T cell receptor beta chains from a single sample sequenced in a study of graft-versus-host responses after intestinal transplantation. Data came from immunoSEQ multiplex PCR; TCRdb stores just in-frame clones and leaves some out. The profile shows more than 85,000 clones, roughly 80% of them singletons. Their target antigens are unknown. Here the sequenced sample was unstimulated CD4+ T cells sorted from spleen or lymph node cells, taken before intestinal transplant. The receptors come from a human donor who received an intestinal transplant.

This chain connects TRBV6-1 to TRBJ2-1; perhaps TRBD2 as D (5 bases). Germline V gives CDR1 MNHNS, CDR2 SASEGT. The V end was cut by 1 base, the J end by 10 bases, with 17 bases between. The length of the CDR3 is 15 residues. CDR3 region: CASSEGSAGLGEQFF. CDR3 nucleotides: TGTGCCAGCAGTGAAGGTAGCGCTGGTTTAGGGGAGCAGTTCTTC.

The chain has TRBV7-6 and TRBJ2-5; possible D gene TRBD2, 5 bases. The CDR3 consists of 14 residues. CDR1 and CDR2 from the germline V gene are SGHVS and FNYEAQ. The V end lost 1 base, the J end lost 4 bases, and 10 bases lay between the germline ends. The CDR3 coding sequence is TGTGCCAGCAGCTTAGTCCCCAGCGGAGAGACCCAGTACTTC. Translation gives CASSLVPSGETQYF.

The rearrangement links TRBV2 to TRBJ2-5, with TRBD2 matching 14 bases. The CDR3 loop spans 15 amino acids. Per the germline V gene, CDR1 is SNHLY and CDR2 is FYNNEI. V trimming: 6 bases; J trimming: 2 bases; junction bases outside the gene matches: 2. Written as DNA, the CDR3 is TGTGCCAGCAGGCGACTAGCGGGAGGGCAAGAGACCCAGTACTTC. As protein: CASRRLAGGQETQYF.

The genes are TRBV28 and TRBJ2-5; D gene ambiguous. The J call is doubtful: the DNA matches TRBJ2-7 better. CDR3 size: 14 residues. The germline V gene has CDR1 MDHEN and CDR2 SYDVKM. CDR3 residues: CASSVAHFYYEQYF. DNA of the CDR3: TGTGCCAGCAGTGTCGCCCACTTCTACTACGAGCAGTACTTC.

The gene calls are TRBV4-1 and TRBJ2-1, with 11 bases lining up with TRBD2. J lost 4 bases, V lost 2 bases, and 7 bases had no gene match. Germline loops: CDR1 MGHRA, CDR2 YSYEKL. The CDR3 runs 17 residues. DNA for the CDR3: TGCGCCAGCAGCCAAATCGGGACTAGCGGATTTTACAATGAGCAGTTCTTC. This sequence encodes CASSQIGTSGFYNEQFF.

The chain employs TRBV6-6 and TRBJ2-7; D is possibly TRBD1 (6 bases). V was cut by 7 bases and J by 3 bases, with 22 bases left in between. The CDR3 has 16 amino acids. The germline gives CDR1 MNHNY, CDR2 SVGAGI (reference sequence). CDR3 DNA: TGTGCCAGCACCCGAACAAACAGGGTAGTAAACTACGAGCAGTACTTC. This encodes CASTRTNRVVNYEQYF.

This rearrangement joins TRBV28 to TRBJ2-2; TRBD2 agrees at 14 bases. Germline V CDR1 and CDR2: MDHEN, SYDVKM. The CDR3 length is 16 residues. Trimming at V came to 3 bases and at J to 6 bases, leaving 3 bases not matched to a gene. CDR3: CASSFSGLAGAGELFF. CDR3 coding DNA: TGTGCCAGCAGTTTCTCGGGACTAGCGGGGGCCGGGGAGCTGTTTTTT. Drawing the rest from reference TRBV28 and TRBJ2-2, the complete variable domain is DVKVTQSSRYLVKRTGEKVFLECVQDMDHENMFWYRQDPGLGLRLIYFSYDVKMKEKGDIPEGYSVSREKKERFSLILESASTNQTSMYLCASSFSGLAGAGELFFGEGSRLTVL.

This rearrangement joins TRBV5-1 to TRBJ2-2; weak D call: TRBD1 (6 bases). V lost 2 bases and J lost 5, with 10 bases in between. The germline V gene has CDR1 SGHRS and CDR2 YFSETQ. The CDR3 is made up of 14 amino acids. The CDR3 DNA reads TGCGCCAGCAGCTTCCAGGGGCTTACCGGGGAGCTGTTTTTT. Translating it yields CASSFQGLTGELFF. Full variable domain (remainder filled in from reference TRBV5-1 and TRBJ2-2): KAGVTQTPRYLIKTRGQQVTLSCSPISGHRSVSWYQQTPGQGLQFLFEYFSETQRNKGNFPGRFSGRQFSNSRSEMNVSTLELGDSALYLCASSFQGLTGELFFGEGSRLTVL.

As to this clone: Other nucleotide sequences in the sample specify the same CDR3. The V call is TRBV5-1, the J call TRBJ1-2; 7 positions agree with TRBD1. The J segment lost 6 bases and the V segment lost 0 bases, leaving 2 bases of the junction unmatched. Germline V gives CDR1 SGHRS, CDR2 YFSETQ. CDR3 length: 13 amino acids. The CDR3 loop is CASSLGQGDGYTF. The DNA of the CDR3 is TGCGCCAGCAGCTTGGGACAGGGCGATGGCTACACCTTC.

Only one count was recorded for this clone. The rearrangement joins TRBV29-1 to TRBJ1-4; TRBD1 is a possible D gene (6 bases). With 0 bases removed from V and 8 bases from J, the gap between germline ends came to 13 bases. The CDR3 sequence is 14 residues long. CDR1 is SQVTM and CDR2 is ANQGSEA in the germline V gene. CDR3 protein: CSVEDPGEGEKLFF. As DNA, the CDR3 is TGCAGCGTTGAAGATCCAGGGGAGGGAGAAAAACTGTTTTTT.

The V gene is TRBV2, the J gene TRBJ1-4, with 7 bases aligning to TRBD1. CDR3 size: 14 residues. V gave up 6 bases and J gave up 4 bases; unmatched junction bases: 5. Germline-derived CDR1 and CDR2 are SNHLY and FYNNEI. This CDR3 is CASSRQGGNEKLFF. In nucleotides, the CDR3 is TGTGCCAGCAGCCGACAGGGAGGTAATGAAAAACTGTTTTTT.

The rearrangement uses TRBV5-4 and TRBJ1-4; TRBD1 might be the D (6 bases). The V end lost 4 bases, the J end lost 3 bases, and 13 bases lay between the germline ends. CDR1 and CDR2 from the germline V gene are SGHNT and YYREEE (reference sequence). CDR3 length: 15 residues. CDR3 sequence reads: CASSRTDGANEKLFF. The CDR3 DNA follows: TGTGCCAGCAGCCGGACAGACGGGGCTAATGAAAAACTGTTTTTT. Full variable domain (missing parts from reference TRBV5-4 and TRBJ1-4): ETGVTQSPTHLIKTRGQQVTLRCSSQSGHNTVSWYQQALGQGPQFIFQYYREEENGRGNFPPRFSGLQFPNYSSELNVNALELDDSALYLCASSRTDGANEKLFFGSGTQLSVL.

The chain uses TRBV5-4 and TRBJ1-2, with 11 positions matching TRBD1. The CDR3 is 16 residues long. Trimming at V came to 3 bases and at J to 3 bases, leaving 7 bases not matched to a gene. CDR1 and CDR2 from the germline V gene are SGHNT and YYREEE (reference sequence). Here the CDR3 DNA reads TGTGCCAGCAGCTCGCCCCCGGGACAGGGGGACTATGGCTACACCTTC. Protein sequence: CASSSPPGQGDYGYTF.

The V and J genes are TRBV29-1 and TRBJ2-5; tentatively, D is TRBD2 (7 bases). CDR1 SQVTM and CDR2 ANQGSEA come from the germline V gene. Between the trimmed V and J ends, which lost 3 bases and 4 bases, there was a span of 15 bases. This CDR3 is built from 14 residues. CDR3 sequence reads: CSVDRGASPETQYF. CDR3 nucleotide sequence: TGCAGCGTTGATCGGGGGGCCTCTCCAGAGACCCAGTACTTC.

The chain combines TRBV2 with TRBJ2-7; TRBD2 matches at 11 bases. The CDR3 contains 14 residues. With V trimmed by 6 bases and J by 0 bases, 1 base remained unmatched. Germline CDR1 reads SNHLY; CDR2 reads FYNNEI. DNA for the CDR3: TGTGCCAGCAGAACTAGCGGGAGCTCCTACGAGCAGTACTTC. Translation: CASRTSGSSYEQYF.

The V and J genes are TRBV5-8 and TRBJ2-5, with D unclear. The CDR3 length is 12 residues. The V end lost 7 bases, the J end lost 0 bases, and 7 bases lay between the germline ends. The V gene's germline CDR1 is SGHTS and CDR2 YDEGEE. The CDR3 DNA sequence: TGTGCCAGCGTCCAGTACCAAGAGACCCAGTACTTC. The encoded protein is CASVQYQETQYF.

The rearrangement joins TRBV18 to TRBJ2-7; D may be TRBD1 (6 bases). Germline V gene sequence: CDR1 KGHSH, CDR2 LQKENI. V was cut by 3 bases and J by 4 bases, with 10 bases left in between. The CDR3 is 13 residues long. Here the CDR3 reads CASSPATGYEQYF. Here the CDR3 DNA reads TGTGCCAGCTCACCCGCGACAGGTTACGAGCAGTACTTC.

The CDR3 coding sequence is TGTGCCATCAGGGAGGGGGGCGACTATGGCTACACCTTC. Its translation is CAIREGGDYGYTF. V and J are TRBV10-3 and TRBJ1-2; D might be TRBD1 (6 bases). The germline V and J ends were trimmed by 6 bases and 3 bases, with 11 bases remaining between them. The CDR3 is made up of 13 amino acids. Germline values: CDR1 ENHRY, CDR2 SYGVKD.

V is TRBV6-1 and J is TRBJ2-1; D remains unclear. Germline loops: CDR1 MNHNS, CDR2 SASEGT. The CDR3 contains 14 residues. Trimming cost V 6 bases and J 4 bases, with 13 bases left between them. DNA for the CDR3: TGTGCCAGCAGCGCCGGTTCCCGATACAATGAGCAGTTCTTC. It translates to CASSAGSRYNEQFF.

DNA for the CDR3: TGTGCCAGCAGCATCCGGGACTCCTACGAGCAGTACTTC. Protein sequence: CASSIRDSYEQYF. The chain uses TRBV5-8 and TRBJ2-7, with D possibly matching TRBD2 (5 bases). CDR3 length: 13 residues. Germline lookup yields CDR1 SGHTS and CDR2 YDEGEE. Trimming removed 4 bases at V and 0 bases at J, with 8 bases between.

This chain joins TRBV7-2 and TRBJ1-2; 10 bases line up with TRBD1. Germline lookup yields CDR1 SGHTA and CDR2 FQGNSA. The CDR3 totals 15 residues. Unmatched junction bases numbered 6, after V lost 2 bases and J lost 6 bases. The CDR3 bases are TGTGCCAGCAGCTTACGACAGGGGGCTTCGAATGGCTACACCTTC. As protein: CASSLRQGASNGYTF.

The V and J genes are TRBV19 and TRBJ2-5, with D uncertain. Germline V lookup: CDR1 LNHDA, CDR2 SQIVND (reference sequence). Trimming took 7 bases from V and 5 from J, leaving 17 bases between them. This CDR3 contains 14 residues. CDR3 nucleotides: TGTGCCAGTAATCAGGTTTTGGGTCGGGAGACCCAGTACTTC. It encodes CASNQVLGRETQYF.

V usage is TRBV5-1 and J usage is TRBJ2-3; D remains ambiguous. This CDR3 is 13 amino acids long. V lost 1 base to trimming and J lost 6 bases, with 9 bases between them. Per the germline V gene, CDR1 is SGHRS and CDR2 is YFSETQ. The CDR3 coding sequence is TGCGCCAGCAGCTTGCTCTCGGTTGATACGCAGTATTTT. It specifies CASSLLSVDTQYF.

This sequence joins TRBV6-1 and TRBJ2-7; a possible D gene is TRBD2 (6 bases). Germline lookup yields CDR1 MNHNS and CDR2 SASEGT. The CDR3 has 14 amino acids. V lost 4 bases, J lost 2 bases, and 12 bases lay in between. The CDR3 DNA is TGTGCCAGCAGTGTCGAGGGAGGAACCTACGAGCAGTACTTC. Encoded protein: CASSVEGGTYEQYF.

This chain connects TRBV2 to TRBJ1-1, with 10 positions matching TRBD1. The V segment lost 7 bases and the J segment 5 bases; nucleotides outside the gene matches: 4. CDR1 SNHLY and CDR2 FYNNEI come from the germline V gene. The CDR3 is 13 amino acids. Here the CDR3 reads CASTRQGATEAFF. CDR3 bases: TGTGCCAGCACGCGACAGGGGGCGACTGAAGCTTTCTTT.

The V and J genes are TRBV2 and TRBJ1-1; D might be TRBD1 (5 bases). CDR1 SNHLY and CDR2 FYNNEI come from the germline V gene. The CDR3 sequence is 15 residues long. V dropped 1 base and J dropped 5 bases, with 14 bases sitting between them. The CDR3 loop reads CASSEEARVGTEAFF. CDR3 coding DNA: TGTGCCAGCAGTGAAGAGGCCAGGGTGGGGACTGAAGCTTTCTTT.